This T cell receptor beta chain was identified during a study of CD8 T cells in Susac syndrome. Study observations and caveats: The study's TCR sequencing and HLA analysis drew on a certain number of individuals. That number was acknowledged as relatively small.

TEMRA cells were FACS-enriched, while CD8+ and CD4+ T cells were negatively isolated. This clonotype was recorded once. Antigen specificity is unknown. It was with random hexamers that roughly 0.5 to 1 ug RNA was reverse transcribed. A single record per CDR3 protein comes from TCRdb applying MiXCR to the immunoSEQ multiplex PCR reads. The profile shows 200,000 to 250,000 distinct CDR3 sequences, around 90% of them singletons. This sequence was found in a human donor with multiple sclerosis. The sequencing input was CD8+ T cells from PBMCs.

The CDR3 DNA follows: TGTGCCAGCAGTCCCCCACGGCAGGGTGAAGCTTTCTTT. It is translated as CASSPPRQGEAFF. V gene TRBV12-3 or TRBV12-4 combines with J gene TRBJ1-1, with D perhaps TRBD1 (5 bases). The CDR3 is 13 residues long. Trimming left V 5 bases short and J 7 bases short, with 14 bases between.